This entry describes one TCR beta chain. The specificity of this receptor is unknown. The record has no base qualities; no much larger clone is one base away. The cohort was made up of 500 to 850 healthy bone marrow donors. At the time of sampling, every cohort member was nominally healthy, though immune exposures that went unrecorded were likely present. The donor was CMV seronegative and belonged to the group of 352 seronegative cohort members. A peripheral blood sample was provided by each donor, and peripheral blood mononuclear cells were used for TCR beta sequencing. The Qiagen DNeasy Blood Extraction Kit was used to extract genomic DNA from the blood cell samples. This entry belongs to a study of cytomegalovirus exposure and HLA in healthy donors listed by TCRdb under 2017. Regarding the study in general: An earlier analysis of 587 of the donors reported under 300 Gb of sequence data and around 120 million unique TCR beta sequences obtained from about 179 million T cells. Several DR-DQ haplotypes were handled as single units for association and clustering because linkage in the cohort was strong. The study used immunosequencing to profile the T cell repertoires of 666 subjects and linked those repertoires to cytomegalovirus serostatus. Rather than using new phenotypic data, the later analysis identified candidate immune exposures from TCR beta sequences and from how often those sequences occurred across donors. Class I and class II HLA loci were covered by the typing at four-digit resolution. Of the roughly 410 genotyped donors, less than 90% were placed in the genetic ancestry cluster associated with self-reported Caucasian donors. High-throughput TCR immunosequencing, statistical association of individual TCRs with disease status, and machine learning were combined to predict cytomegalovirus infection status. Besides the first cohort of 550 to 750 subjects, a separate validation cohort made up of over 100 different subjects was used. An earlier analysis of nearly 600 of the donors applied high-throughput TCR beta sequencing to assess whether each TCR beta V gene segment acted as functional or pseudogenic. Every discovery cohort repertoire had been produced on one sequencing platform. An early release covering just under 650 HLA-typed donors comprised roughly 300 gigabases of sequencing data and some 79 million unique TCR sequences. The study was designed to test whether signatures of past pathogen exposure could be identified by cataloging public T cell receptors. Among about 410 genotyped donors of the cohort, an average of approximately 240,000 unique TCR beta nucleotide sequences was sequenced per donor, of which about 18% were non-productive. Genome-wide SNP genotypes for about 65% of the 666 donors were used in a later genetic analysis, which treated that subset as a discovery cohort. Donor age, sex, ethnicity and CMV serostatus were compiled together with the repertoire data. In a later analysis, previously published TCR beta repertoires from roughly 710 donors were re-analyzed and high-resolution HLA genotyping was added so that TCR occurrence patterns could be studied. The number of donors typed differed by locus, with about 629-630 for A, B, C, DRB1 and DQB1, 522 for DQA1, over 600 for DPA1, and approximately 470 for DPB1. The research as a whole found: For the cohort, immune exposure information was limited to CMV serostatus. A further reported finding was that TCR beta sequences accurately predicted the HLA-A and HLA-B alleles for most subjects in the first cohort. A cluster of highly shared sequence variants was judged likely to be a technical artifact of the sequencing pipeline. Most TCR sequences were seen in very few donors, while some public TCRs were found in many individuals. A later genetic analysis reported fewer N-insertions in productive TCRs among donors in an Asian-associated ancestry cluster than the roughly 700-donor mean. According to the authors, the approach could potentially be generalized to other disease states and immunological phenotypes. In a later analysis, most CMV-associated TCR beta chains were found to appear HLA-restricted, with HLA associations seemingly driven largely by CMV exposure. In a later analysis, several top co-occurrence clusters were reported to appear linked to parvovirus B19, influenza, CMV and Epstein-Barr virus. Strong co-occurrence of HLA alleles, especially DR and DQ, made assigning TCR associations to individual alleles difficult. Roughly uniform sequencing depth across donors was assumed in presence/absence analyses, although this assumption may not hold. HLA typing was unavailable for some donors at each locus, so association tests used only the typed subset. In vitro tests confirmed that a few of the cytomegalovirus-associated TCR beta chains recognize cytomegalovirus antigens. In an earlier analysis of fewer than 700 of the donors, most TCR beta V segments appeared in productive rearrangements about 87% or about 30% of the time, broadly matching IMGT annotations. Linkage disequilibrium might explain the correlated functional status among segregating V segments, but an unknown experimental factor could not be excluded. In a later analysis, TCR association rates were found to vary across HLA loci, with the most associated TCRs seen for DRB1 alleles and the fewest for HLA-C alleles. The study listed 150 to 200 TCR beta chains as associated with cytomegalovirus. In both the original and validation cohorts, the classifier was reported to diagnose cytomegalovirus status with high specificity and sensitivity. Specific HLA alleles were associated with some 15,000 TCR beta sequences at a false discovery rate of 0.05 in a later analysis. In this cohort, only TCR beta chains were sequenced, and detectable features were limited by the absence of alpha or paired-chain data. The earlier analysis of approximately 540 of the donors excluded approximately 15 rarely observed V segments, including chromosome 9 orphons, because counts were too low. A later genetic analysis associated a missense DCLRE1C variant with V-gene and J-gene trimming of TCR beta chains, and an independent cohort replicated the association. In a later analysis, HLA-associated TCR beta chains were found to be more clonally expanded and to have lower generation probabilities than equally common non-associated chains.

Library method: the immunoSEQ multiplex PCR assay. A mixture of 60 forward primers for TCR Vbeta segments and 13 reverse primers for TCR Jbeta segments was used in the multiplex PCR. The CDR3 region of rearranged TCR beta genes was amplified from genomic DNA with a multiplex PCR assay. The amplified TCR beta libraries were sequenced on the Illumina HiSeq System as 87-base-pair reads. Concerning the study's data processing: A later analysis tallied roughly 76 million unique TCR beta chains across the approximately 670 repertoires, and approximately 9.9 million of those chains were shared by two or more donors. Raw reads were error-corrected and collapsed into unique sequences by a nearest-neighbor algorithm in which closely related sequences were merged to remove PCR and sequencing errors. To assign V, D and J gene segments, CDR3 sequences were aligned to IMGT reference sequences. For a sequence to be retained, at least a six-nucleotide match to both a V gene segment and a J gene segment was required. Rearrangements were classified as productive when the CDR3 lacked stop codons and remained in frame with V and J, and all other rearrangements were classified as non-productive. Following IMGT convention, CDR3 was defined as the stretch from the second conserved V-encoded cysteine to the conserved J-encoded phenylalanine. The earlier analysis of some 580 of the donors excluded any sequence lacking an unambiguous match to a single V gene segment. In an earlier analysis of 500 to 750 of the donors, V segments were called functional above 56.7% productive rearrangements and were called segregating when the between-donor standard deviation exceeded 5%. A statistical classification framework was built to diagnose cytomegalovirus status from the catalog of TCR beta chain sequences. V and J gene assignment, in a later analysis, came from comparing TCR nucleotide sequences with IMGT/GENE-DB human TR gene sequences. The TCRdist pipeline was used in a later analysis to assign CDR3 sequences and most-parsimonious VDJ recombination scenarios. In a later analysis, every TCR beta chain was defined by the combination of its CDR3 amino acid sequence and its V-gene family, and reads without a unique V-gene family were dropped. A later analysis removed several hundred highly shared, low-generation-probability nucleotide sequences to deal with suspected cross-contamination and a sequencing artifact. For each public chain, a later analysis derived a clonal expansion index from normalized ranks of inferred template counts within each repertoire. A later analysis computed generation probabilities with a VDJ recombination model fitted to out-of-frame rearrangements, and checked the results against IGoR. A later analysis scored TCR-TCR, TCR-HLA and TCR-CMV co-occurrence with hypergeometric tests, applying a repertoire-size bias correction to TCR pairs. A later analysis estimated false discovery rates by permuting HLA or CMV assignments 20 times. A later analysis grouped co-occurring TCRs with DBSCAN, adding TCRdist sequence similarity when clustering within HLA-allele-positive subsets. For co-occurrence clustering, repertoires with fewer than 30,000 or more than 120,000 public chains were excluded, along with a handful of repertoires with anomalous nucleotide sharing. Imported from immuneACCESS, the table was reduced by TCRdb to in-frame sequences with V and J called. These copies leave out some clones; in studies compared against another copy, an unresolved V gene accounts for under half, and the cause of the remainder is not known. The D gene and trimming were derived from the DNA, and the V and J assignments and clone size from that table. For this sample there are nearly 110,000 clones; roughly 80% appear just once. Of the sample, approximately 2.4% is held by the ten largest clones.

This sequence originates from a man aged 25-45 years in good health and CMV-seronegative. The specimen was PBMCs.

The nucleotide sequence is TGCGCCAGCAGCCGGAGCCACCAAGAGACCCAGTACTTC. This encodes CASSRSHQETQYF. The V gene is TRBV5-1 and the J gene is TRBJ2-5; no confident D gene assignment can be made. Trimming takes 4 bases from V and 0 bases from J, and the germline ends sit 7 bases apart. CDR1 and CDR2 are drawn from the germline V gene: SGHRS, YFSETQ. The CDR3 starts with the cysteine, ends with the phenylalanine, and has 13 residues. Left in the record is the CDR3 DNA by itself, 39 bases read in frame from the first base.